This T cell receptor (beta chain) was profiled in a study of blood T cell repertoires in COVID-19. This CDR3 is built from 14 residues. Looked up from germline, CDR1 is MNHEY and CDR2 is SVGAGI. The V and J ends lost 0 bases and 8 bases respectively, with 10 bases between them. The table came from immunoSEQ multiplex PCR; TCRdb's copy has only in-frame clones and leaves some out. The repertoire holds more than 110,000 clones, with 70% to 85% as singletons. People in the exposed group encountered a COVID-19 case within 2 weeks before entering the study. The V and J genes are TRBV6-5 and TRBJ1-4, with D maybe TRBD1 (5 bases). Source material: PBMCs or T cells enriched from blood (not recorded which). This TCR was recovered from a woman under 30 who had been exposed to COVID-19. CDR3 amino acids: CASSYSERGEKLFF. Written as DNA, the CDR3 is TGTGCCAGCAGTTACTCGGAAAGGGGCGAAAAACTGTTTTTT.